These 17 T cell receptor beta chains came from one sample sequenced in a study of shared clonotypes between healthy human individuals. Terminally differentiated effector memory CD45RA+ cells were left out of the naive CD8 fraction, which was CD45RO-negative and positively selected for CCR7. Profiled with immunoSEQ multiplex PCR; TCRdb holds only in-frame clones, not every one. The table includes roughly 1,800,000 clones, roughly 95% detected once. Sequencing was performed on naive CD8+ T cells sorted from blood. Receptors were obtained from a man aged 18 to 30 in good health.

The CDR3, as DNA: TGCGCCAGCAGCTCCCTCCAGGGCGCGAGGGGCACTGAAGCTTTCTTT. This encodes CASSSLQGARGTEAFF. The chain carries TRBV5-1 and TRBJ1-1; D possibly corresponds to TRBD1 (5 bases). Germline CDR1 and CDR2: SGHRS and YFSETQ. Between the trimmed V and J ends, which lost 3 bases and 4 bases, there was a span of 19 bases. The CDR3 covers 16 residues. The whole variable domain, filled in from reference TRBV5-1 and TRBJ1-1, reads KAGVTQTPRYLIKTRGQQVTLSCSPISGHRSVSWYQQTPGQGLQFLFEYFSETQRNKGNFPGRFSGRQFSNSRSEMNVSTLELGDSALYLCASSSLQGARGTEAFFGQGTRLTVV.

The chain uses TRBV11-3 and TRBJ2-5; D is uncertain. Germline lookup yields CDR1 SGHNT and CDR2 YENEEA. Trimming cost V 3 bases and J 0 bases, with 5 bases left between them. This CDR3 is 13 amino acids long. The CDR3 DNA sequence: TGTGCCAGCAGCTTCGAAAACCAAGAGACCCAGTACTTC. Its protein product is CASSFENQETQYF.

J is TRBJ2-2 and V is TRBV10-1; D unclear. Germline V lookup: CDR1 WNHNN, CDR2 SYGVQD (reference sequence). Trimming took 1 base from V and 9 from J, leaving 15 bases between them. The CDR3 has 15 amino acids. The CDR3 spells CASSEYNPQVRELFF. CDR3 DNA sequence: TGCGCCAGCAGTGAGTACAATCCCCAGGTGAGGGAGCTGTTTTTT.

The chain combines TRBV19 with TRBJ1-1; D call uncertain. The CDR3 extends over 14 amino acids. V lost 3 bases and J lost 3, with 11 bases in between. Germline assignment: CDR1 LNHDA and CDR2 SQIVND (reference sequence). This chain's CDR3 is CASSIPGLDTEAFF. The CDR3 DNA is TGTGCCAGTAGTATCCCGGGATTGGACACTGAAGCTTTCTTT.

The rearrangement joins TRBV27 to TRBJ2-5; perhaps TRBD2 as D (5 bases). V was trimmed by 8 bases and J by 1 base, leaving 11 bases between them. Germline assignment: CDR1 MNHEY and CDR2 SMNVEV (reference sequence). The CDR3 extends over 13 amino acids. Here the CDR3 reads CASGSLTQETQYF. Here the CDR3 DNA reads TGTGCCAGCGGGAGCCTTACCCAAGAGACCCAGTACTTC.

Here the CDR3 DNA reads TGTGCCAGCAGCGTAGGCTACGAAAGTGAGCAGTTCTTC. Translated: CASSVGYESEQFF. The J gene is TRBJ2-1, the V gene TRBV9; D ambiguous. In germline, CDR1 is SGDLS, CDR2 YYNGEE. Trimming took off 0 bases at V and 9 bases at J, with 10 bases between the two ends. The CDR3 is made up of 13 amino acids.

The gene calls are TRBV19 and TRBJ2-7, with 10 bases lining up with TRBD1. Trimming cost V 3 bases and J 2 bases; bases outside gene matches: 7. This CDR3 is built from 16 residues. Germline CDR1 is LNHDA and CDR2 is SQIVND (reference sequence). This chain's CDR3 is CASSMFDGTGAYEQYF. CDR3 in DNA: TGTGCCAGTAGTATGTTTGATGGGACAGGGGCCTACGAGCAGTACTTC.

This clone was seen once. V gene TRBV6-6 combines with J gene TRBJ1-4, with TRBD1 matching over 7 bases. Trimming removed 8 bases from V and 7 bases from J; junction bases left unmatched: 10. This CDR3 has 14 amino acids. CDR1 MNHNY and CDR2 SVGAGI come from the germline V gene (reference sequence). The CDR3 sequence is CASCQTGYGEKLFF. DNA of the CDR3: TGTGCCAGCTGCCAGACAGGGTACGGTGAAAAACTGTTTTTT.

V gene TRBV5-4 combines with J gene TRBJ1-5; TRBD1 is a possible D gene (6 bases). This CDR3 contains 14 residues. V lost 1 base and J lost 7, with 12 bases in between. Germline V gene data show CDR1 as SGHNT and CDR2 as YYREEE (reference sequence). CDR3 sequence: CASSLFGGGQPQHF. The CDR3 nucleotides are TGTGCCAGCAGCTTGTTTGGGGGCGGACAGCCCCAGCATTTT.

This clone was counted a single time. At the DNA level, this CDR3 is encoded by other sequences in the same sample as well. The DNA of the CDR3 is TGTGCCAGCAGCTTGGGTGGGAGTCAAGAGACCCAGTACTTC. Translated, it gives CASSLGGSQETQYF. The rearrangement links TRBV5-6 to TRBJ2-5; D possibly corresponds to TRBD2 (5 bases). Trimming removed 0 bases from V and 2 bases from J, with 8 bases in between. CDR3 length: 14 amino acids. Germline V lookup: CDR1 SGHDT, CDR2 YYEEEE.

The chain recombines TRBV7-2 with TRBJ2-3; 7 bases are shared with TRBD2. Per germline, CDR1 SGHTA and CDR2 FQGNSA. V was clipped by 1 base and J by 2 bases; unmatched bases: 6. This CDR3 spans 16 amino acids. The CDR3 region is CASSLGSLADTDTQYF. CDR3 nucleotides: TGTGCCAGCAGCTTAGGTTCCCTAGCGGACACAGATACGCAGTATTTT.

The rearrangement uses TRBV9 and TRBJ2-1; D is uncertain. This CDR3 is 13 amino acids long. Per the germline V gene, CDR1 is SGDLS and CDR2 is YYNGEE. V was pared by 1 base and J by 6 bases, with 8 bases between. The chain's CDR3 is CASSVSFFNEQFF. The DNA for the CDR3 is TGTGCCAGCAGCGTATCCTTTTTCAATGAGCAGTTCTTC.

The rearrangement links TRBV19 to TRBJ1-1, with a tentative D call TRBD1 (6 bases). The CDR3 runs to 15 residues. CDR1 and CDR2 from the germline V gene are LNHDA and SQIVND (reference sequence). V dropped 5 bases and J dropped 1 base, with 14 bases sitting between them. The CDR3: CASSSPGHQNTEAFF. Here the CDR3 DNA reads TGTGCCAGTAGTTCTCCGGGACACCAGAACACTGAAGCTTTCTTT. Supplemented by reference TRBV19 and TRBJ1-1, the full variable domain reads DGGITQSPKYLFRKEGQNVTLSCEQNLNHDAMYWYRQDPGQGLRLIYYSQIVNDFQKGDIAEGYSVSREKKESFPLTVTSAQKNPTAFYLCASSSPGHQNTEAFFGQGTRLTVV.

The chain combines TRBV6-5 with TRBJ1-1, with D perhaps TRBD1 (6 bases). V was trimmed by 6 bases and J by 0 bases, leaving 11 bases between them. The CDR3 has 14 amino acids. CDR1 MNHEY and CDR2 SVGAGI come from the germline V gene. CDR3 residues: CASRLGGMNTEAFF. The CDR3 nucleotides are TGTGCCAGCAGACTAGGGGGTATGAACACTGAAGCTTTCTTT.

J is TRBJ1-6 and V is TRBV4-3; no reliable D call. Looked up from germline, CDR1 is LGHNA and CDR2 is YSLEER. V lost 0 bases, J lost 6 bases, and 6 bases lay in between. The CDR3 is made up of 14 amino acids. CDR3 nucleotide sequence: TGCGCCAGCAGCCAAGATGACTTTAATTCACCCCTCCACTTT. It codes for CASSQDDFNSPLHF.

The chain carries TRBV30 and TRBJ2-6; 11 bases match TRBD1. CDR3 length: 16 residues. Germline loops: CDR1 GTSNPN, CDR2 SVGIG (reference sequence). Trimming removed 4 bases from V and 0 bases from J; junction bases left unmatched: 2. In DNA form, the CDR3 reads TGTGCCTGGATCGGGACAGGGGGCTCTGGGGCCAACGTCCTGACTTTC. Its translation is CAWIGTGGSGANVLTF.

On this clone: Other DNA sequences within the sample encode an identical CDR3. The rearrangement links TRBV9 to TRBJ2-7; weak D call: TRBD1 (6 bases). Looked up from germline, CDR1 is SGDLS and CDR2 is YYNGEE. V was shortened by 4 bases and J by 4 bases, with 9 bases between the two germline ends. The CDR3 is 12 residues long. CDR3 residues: CASSPQGYEQYF. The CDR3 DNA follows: TGTGCCAGCAGCCCGCAGGGGTACGAGCAGTACTTC.